This T cell receptor beta chain was found in a study of resident and recirculating memory T cells in vitiligo. The CDR3 is made up of 21 amino acids. Germline V CDR1 and CDR2: SGDLS, YYNGEE. V lost 2 bases to trimming and J lost 2 bases; unmatched junction nucleotides: 20. The data were produced by immunoSEQ multiplex PCR, yet TCRdb's version contains in-frame clones alone and is incomplete. The repertoire holds 70,000 to 95,000 clones, with about 91% as singletons. Patients had to be free of confetti depigmentation, indicating active vitiligo. The V call is TRBV9, the J call TRBJ2-1, with TRBD2 identical over 9 bases. Sequenced: blood. The sequence was obtained from a male donor with vitiligo. The CDR3 coding sequence is TGTGCCAGCAGCGTTGGGGGGCAGGGGCGTCCCCCTAGCGGGACCTACAATGAGCAGTTCTTC. Its protein is CASSVGGQGRPPSGTYNEQFF. Drawing the rest from reference TRBV9 and TRBJ2-1, the complete variable domain is DSGVTQTPKHLITATGQRVTLRCSPRSGDLSVYWYQQSLDQGLQFLIQYYNGEERAKGNILERFSAQQFPDLHSELNLSSLELGDSALYFCASSVGGQGRPPSGTYNEQFFGPGTRLTVL.